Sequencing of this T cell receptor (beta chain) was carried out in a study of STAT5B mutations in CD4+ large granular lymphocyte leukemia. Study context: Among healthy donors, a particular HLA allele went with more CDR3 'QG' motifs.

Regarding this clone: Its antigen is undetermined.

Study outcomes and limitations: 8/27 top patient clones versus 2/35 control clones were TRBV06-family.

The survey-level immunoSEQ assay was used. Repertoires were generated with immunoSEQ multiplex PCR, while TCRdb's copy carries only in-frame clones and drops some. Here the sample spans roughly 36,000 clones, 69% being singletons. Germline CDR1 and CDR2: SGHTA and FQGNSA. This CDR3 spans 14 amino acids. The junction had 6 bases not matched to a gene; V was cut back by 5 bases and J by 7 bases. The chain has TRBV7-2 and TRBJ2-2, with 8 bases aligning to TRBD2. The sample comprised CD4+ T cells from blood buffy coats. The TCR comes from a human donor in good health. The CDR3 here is CASSRTAGGGELFF. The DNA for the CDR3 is TGTGCCAGCAGCCGCACGGCGGGGGGCGGGGAGCTGTTTTTT.